The clone carrying this T cell receptor beta chain was seen many times. The antigen remains unidentified. The V segment lost 3 bases and the J segment 6 bases; nucleotides outside the gene matches: 9. The CDR3 runs 15 residues. The germline V gene encodes CDR1 MDHEN and CDR2 SYDVKM. These data come from a study of T cells in Graves' hyperthyroidism and ophthalmopathy. Findings and caveats of the study: A model using 13 V-J features told ophthalmopathy apart from stable hyperthyroidism. Most clonotypes expanded in thyroid above 0.001 were likewise present in blood.

Patients with ophthalmopathy all had a Clinical Activity Score of at least 3, a NOSPECS grade of at least 4 and duration under 3 months. Amplification of TCR beta CDR3 regions used RNA as the template. An initial round of RT-PCR targeting the TCR CDR3 relied on the HTBI primer set. MiXCR, run by TCRdb on the multiplex PCR reads, gives a single entry per CDR3 protein. This sample carries about 260,000 distinct CDR3 sequences, roughly 22% of them seen once, and the ten largest clones take around 62%. The sequenced sample was blood. V usage is TRBV28 and J usage is TRBJ2-3; 7 nucleotides match TRBD2. The sequence was obtained from a man in his thirties or forties with Graves' ophthalmopathy. In nucleotides, the CDR3 is TGTGCCAGCAGTTTGGGGGGGGAGGGCCTGGATACGCAGTATTTT. The encoded protein is CASSLGGEGLDTQYF.